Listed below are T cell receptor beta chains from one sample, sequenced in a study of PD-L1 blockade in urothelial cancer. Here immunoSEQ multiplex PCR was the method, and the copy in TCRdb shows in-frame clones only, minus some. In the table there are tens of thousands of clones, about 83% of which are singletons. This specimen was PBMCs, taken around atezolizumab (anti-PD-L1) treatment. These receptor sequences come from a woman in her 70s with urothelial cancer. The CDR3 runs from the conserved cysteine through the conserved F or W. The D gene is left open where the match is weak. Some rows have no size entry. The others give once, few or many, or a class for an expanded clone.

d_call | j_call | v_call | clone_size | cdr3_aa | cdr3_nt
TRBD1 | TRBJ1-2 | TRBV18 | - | CASSHRGEGNYGYTF | TGTGCCAGCTCACACAGGGGAGAAGGAAACTATGGCTACACCTTC
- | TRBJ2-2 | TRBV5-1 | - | CASEGSPNTGELFF | TGCGCCAGCGAGGGTAGCCCGAACACCGGGGAGCTGTTTTTT
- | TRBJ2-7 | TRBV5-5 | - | CASSLGQDPSYEQYF | TGTGCCAGCAGCTTGGGACAGGACCCTTCCTACGAGCAGTACTTC
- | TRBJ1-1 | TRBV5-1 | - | CASSSRTAEAFF | TGCGCCAGCAGCTCCCGGACAGCTGAAGCTTTCTTT
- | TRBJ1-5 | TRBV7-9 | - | CASSLAGRGNQPQHF | TGTGCCAGCAGCTTAGCGGGCAGAGGGAATCAGCCCCAGCATTTT
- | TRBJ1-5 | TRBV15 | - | CATSRGTGGWGESQHF | TGTGCCACCAGCAGAGGTACGGGGGGATGGGGTGAGTCCCAGCATTTT
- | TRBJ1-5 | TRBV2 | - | CASSEPLQPQHF | TGTGCCAGCAGTGAACCCCTTCAGCCCCAGCATTTT
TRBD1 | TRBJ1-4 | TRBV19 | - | CASSMDRGNEKLFF | TGTGCCAGTAGTATGGACAGGGGCAACGAAAAACTGTTTTTT
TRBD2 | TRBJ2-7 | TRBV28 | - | CASSKGTSVPYEQYF | TGTGCCAGCAGTAAGGGGACTAGCGTACCCTACGAGCAGTACTTC
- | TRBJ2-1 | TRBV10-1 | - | CASSESGPYNEQFF | TGCGCCAGCAGTGAGTCGGGGCCCTACAATGAGCAGTTCTTC
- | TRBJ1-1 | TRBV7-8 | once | CASSLFQGDTEAFF | TGTGCCAGCAGCTTATTCCAGGGCGACACTGAAGCTTTCTTT
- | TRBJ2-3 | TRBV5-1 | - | CASSVTRGTDTQYF | TGCGCCAGCAGCGTGACTAGGGGCACAGATACGCAGTATTTT
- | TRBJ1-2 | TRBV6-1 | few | CASSEAQGTYGYTF | TGTGCCAGCAGTGAAGCCCAGGGGACATATGGCTACACCTTC
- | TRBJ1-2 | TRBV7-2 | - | CASSSHGGDYGYTF | TGTGCCAGCAGCTCCCACGGGGGAGACTATGGCTACACCTTC
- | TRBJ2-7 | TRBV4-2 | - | CASSQRGLSSYEQYF | TGTGCCAGCAGCCAACGGGGGTTGAGCTCCTACGAGCAGTACTTC
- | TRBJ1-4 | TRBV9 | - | CASSAVGTGSEKLFF | TGTGCCAGCAGCGCTGTGGGAACAGGAAGTGAAAAACTGTTTTTT
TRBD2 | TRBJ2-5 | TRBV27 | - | CASTGTSGEETQYF | TGTGCCAGCACAGGGACTAGCGGTGAAGAGACCCAGTACTTC
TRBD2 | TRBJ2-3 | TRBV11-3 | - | CASSFGGGTDTQYF | TGTGCCAGCAGCTTCGGGGGAGGGACAGATACGCAGTATTTT
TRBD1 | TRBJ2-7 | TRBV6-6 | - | CASSSSGTGSYEQYF | TGTGCCAGCAGTTCATCCGGGACAGGATCTTACGAGCAGTACTTC
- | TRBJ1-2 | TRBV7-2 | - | CASSLAAGFNYGYTF | TGTGCCAGCAGCTTAGCCGCGGGATTTAACTATGGCTACACCTTC
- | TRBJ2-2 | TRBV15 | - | CATSAQGGMDAGELFF | TGTGCCACCAGCGCACAGGGGGGGATGGACGCCGGGGAGCTGTTTTTT
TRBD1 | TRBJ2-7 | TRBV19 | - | CASSASTGGYEQYF | TGTGCCAGTAGCGCTTCGACAGGGGGCTACGAGCAGTACTTC
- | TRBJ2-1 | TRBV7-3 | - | CASSSNREPNEQFF | TGTGCCAGCAGCTCGAACAGGGAGCCGAATGAGCAGTTCTTC
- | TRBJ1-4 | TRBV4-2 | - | CASSQNPLVKGTNEKLFF | TGTGCCAGCAGCCAAAACCCCTTAGTGAAGGGGACTAATGAAAAACTGTTTTTT
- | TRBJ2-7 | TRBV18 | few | CASSPLPQYEQYF | TGTGCCAGCTCACCCCTACCCCAATACGAGCAGTACTTC
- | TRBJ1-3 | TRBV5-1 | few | CASSLRDYTGHSGNTIYF | TGCGCCAGCAGCTTGAGGGACTATACAGGTCACTCTGGAAACACCATATATTTT
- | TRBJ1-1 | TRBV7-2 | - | CASSFDRLNTEAFF | TGTGCCAGCAGCTTTGACAGGTTGAACACTGAAGCTTTCTTT
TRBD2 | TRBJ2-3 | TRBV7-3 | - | CASSPSGDTDTQYF | TGTGCCAGCAGCCCTAGCGGGGATACAGATACGCAGTATTTT
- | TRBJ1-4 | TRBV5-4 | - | CASSPGVRFDEKLFF | TGTGCCAGCAGCCCCGGGGTGAGGTTCGATGAAAAACTGTTTTTT
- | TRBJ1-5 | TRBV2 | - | CASSPNANQPQHF | TGTGCCAGCAGTCCAAACGCGAATCAGCCCCAGCATTTT
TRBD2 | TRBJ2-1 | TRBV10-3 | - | CAISGNPSGSLYNEQFF | TGTGCCATCAGTGGGAACCCCAGCGGGAGTCTCTACAATGAGCAGTTCTTC
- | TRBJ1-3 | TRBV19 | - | CASSIPGIGNTIYF | TGTGCCAGTAGTATCCCCGGGATTGGAAACACCATATATTTT
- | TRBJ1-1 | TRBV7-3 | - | CASSLSAGPYTEAFF | TGTGCCAGCAGCTTATCCGCGGGACCTTACACTGAAGCTTTCTTT
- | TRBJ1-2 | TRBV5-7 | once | CASSLVGGGGTF | TGTGCCAGCAGCTTGGTTGGGGGGGGTGGGACCTTC
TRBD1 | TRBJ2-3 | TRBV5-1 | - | CASSYRYPGQGATDTQYF | TGCGCCAGCAGTTACCGATATCCGGGACAGGGGGCCACAGATACGCAGTATTTT
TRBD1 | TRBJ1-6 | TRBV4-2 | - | CASSQDKRAGTAFSPLHF | TGTGCCAGCAGCCAAGATAAGAGGGCCGGGACAGCCTTTTCACCCCTCCACTTT
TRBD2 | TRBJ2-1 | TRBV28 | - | CASSLNSGGYFEQFF | TGTGCCAGCAGTTTGAATAGCGGGGGGTATTTTGAGCAGTTCTTC
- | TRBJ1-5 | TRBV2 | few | CASHGDYNQPQHF | TGTGCCAGCCACGGAGACTACAATCAGCCCCAGCATTTT
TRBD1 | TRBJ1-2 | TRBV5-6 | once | CASSPWDRGNYGYTF | TGTGCCAGCAGCCCCTGGGACAGGGGTAACTATGGCTACACCTTC
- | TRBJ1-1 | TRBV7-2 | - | CASRRMELEAFF | TGTGCCAGCAGACGGATGGAGCTTGAAGCTTTCTTT
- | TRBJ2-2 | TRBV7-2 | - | CASSLTGSTGELFF | TGTGCCAGCAGCTTAACAGGGTCCACCGGGGAGCTGTTTTTT
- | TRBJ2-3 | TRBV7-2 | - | CASSLDTADTQYF | TGTGCCAGCAGCTTAGACACAGCAGATACGCAGTATTTT
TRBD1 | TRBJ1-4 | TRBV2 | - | CASGNRGANEKLFF | TGTGCCAGCGGAAACAGGGGAGCTAATGAAAAACTGTTTTTT
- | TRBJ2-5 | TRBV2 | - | CASNPPGAIQETQYF | TGTGCCAGCAATCCGCCAGGGGCCATACAAGAGACCCAGTACTTC
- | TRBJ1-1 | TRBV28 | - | CASPPPTGSNTEAFF | TGTGCCAGCCCACCCCCCACAGGGTCGAACACTGAAGCTTTCTTT